A single TCR beta chain is shown here with its context. The antigen remains undetermined. The V gene's germline CDR1 is SQVTM and CDR2 ANQGSEA. V shed 4 bases and J 4 bases; nucleotides not matched to a gene: 9. This CDR3 has 14 residues. The data derive from a study of cytomegalovirus exposure and HLA in healthy donors. Study overall: In a later analysis, it was reported that the 120 or so validation repertoires had been produced on the same platform as the 500 to 750 repertoires belonging to the first cohort.

Study-level results: Most TCR sequences proved rare, with some public TCRs found in many donors. The study flagged fewer than 200 TCR beta chains as cytomegalovirus-associated.

Profiling relied on immunoSEQ multiplex PCR, and the TCRdb table lists in-frame clones only, not all of them. Of tens of thousands of clones listed, about 94% are singletons. This receptor was obtained from a man between 18 and 29 years old in good health and CMV-seropositive. The source material was PBMCs. The chain carries TRBV29-1 and TRBJ1-1; the match to TRBD1 covers 7 bases. The CDR3 region is CSVGWSQGVTEAFF. The DNA of the CDR3 is TGCAGCGTTGGGTGGAGTCAGGGGGTCACTGAAGCTTTCTTT.